A selection of T cell receptor beta chains follows, all from one sample in a study of blood T cell repertoires in COVID-19. Assay used: immunoSEQ multiplex PCR; TCRdb lists only in-frame clones, some missing. The top ten clones hold roughly 8.3% of a sample with over 450,000 clones, 70% to 90% of them seen once. The sample taken for sequencing was peripheral blood. The receptors here all came from a woman in her 50s with COVID-19, enrolled during active disease. The CDR3 runs from the conserved cysteine through the conserved F or W. D genes are given only for firm matches.

D	V	J	CDR3	DNA
TRBD1	TRBV28	TRBJ1-1	CASRVQGARTEAFF	TGTGCCAGCAGGGTACAGGGGGCGCGCACTGAAGCTTTCTTT
TRBD2	TRBV7-2	TRBJ2-2	CASSLDAWRGGRTGELFF	TGTGCCAGCAGCTTGGACGCATGGCGGGGGGGACGTACCGGGGAGCTGTTTTTT
TRBD1	TRBV30	TRBJ1-4	CAWSFVQGEKLFF	TGTGCCTGGAGTTTCGTACAGGGGGAAAAACTGTTTTTT
.	TRBV6-4	TRBJ1-2	CASSPRGEPYGYTF	TGTGCCAGCTCCCCTAGGGGCGAGCCCTATGGCTACACCTTC
.	TRBV10-1	TRBJ1-5	CASSLLDSLRNQPQHF	TGCGCCAGCAGTCTTTTGGACAGTTTACGCAATCAGCCCCAGCATTTT
TRBD1	TRBV5-5	TRBJ2-5	CASSRGTGGETQYF	TGTGCCAGCAGCAGAGGGACAGGGGGCGAGACCCAGTACTTC
TRBD1	TRBV29-1	TRBJ2-7	CSVETGVSYEQYF	TGCAGCGTTGAAACAGGGGTCTCCTACGAGCAGTACTTC
.	TRBV7-8	TRBJ1-3	CASKRGNGGNTIYF	TGTGCCTCTAAGCGCGGGAATGGTGGAAACACCATATATTTT
.	TRBV5-4	TRBJ1-2	CASSLEGVRGYTF	TGTGCCAGCAGCTTGGAGGGAGTACGCGGCTACACCTTC
TRBD1	TRBV18	TRBJ2-3	CASSSQGWGTDTQYF	TGTGCCAGCTCGTCACAGGGGTGGGGCACAGATACGCAGTATTTT
TRBD2	TRBV19	TRBJ2-7	CASSAGLGVGGGTYEQYF	TGTGCCAGTAGTGCGGGTCTCGGAGTCGGCGGGGGGACCTACGAGCAGTACTTC